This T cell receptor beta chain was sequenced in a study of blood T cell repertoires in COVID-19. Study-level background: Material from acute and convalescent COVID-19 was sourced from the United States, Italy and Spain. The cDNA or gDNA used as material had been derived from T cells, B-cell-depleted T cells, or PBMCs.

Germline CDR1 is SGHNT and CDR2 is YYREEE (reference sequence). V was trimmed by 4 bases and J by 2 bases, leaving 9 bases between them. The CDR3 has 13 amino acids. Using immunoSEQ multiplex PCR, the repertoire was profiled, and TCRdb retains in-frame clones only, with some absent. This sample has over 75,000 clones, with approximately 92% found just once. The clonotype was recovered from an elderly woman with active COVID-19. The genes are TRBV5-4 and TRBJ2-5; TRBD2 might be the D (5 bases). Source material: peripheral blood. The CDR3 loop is CASSGQRQETQYF. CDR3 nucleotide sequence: TGTGCCAGCAGCGGGCAGCGGCAAGAGACCCAGTACTTC.